This T cell receptor beta chain was recorded in a study of shared clonotypes between healthy human individuals. Some clones are missing from TCRdb's copy, which holds only in-frame ones; the method was immunoSEQ multiplex PCR. Among hundreds of thousands of clones, 95% to 97% were seen once, and the ten largest hold less than 0.13%. Terminally differentiated effector memory CD45RA+ cells were excluded by CCR7 positive selection of CD45RO-negative cells. Of note for this clone: Its antigen is not identified.

The CDR3 spans 15 residues. V dropped 2 bases and J dropped 7; count of bases not matched to a gene: 3. The germline V gene encodes CDR1 MNHEY and CDR2 SMNVEV (reference sequence). Whole-study results and caveats: Read depth was anticipated to influence clonotype sharing among donors.

The gene calls are TRBV27 and TRBJ2-1, with 12 nucleotides matching TRBD2. This receptor was identified in a woman aged 30 to 39 in good health. Sequencing input: naive CD8+ T cells sorted from blood. CDR3 region: CASSLGTSGLNEQFF. The CDR3 DNA reads TGTGCCAGCAGTTTAGGGACTAGCGGGCTGAATGAGCAGTTCTTC.